The sequence of this T cell receptor (beta chain) was determined in a study of regulatory T cells in long-lasting Graves disease. The time point is: persistent/refractory GD, antithyroid drugs over 5 years with positive TRAb. Scientists built the TCR library using RNA that was extracted from PBMCs. Relying on iRepertoire HTBI primers and Arm-PCR of CDR3 regions, the team built TCR beta libraries. TCRdb fed the multiplex PCR reads into MiXCR, producing one record per CDR3 protein. The data show 500,000 to 700,000 distinct CDR3 sequences, about 32% seen once. Germline CDR1 SEHNR, CDR2 FQNEAQ (reference sequence). The ends lost 4 bases at V and 4 bases at J; junction bases unmatched: 2. CDR3 length: 14 amino acids. Of note for this clonotype: Its antigen is still unknown.

Study results and limitations: Persistent patients had a count of shared public clonotypes (over 2,500) that exceeded that of new patients (approximately 1,000). Analysis covered peripheral blood alone, not thyroid tissue. TRBV28, TRBJ1-2 and TRBJ2-5 were favored in persistent disease. Persistent Graves' patients possessed reduced TCR diversity relative to recently diagnosed ones.

This specimen was peripheral blood mononuclear cells (PBMCs), taken when the disease was refractory, from a patient treated with antithyroid drugs. This receptor was obtained from a female donor with Graves disease. The J gene is TRBJ1-2, the V gene TRBV7-9, with TRBD1 matching over 11 bases. The CDR3 spells CASSWTGGVYGYTF. The CDR3 DNA is TGTGCCAGCAGCTGGACAGGGGGCGTCTATGGCTACACCTTC.